The 9 T cell receptor beta chains below were found in one sample sequenced in a study of CD8 T cells in Susac syndrome. A quantity of 0.5 to 1 ug RNA underwent reverse transcription using random hexamers. MiXCR, run by TCRdb on the immunoSEQ multiplex PCR reads, gives a single entry per CDR3 protein. The repertoire holds under 250,000 distinct CDR3 sequences, with 93% as singletons. Sequencing input: CD4+ T cells from PBMCs. The receptors were sampled from a human donor with multiple sclerosis.

J is TRBJ1-5 and V is TRBV28; D is uncertain. V was trimmed by 8 bases and J by 6 bases, leaving 14 bases between them. The CDR3 is 13 residues long. Germline lookup yields CDR1 MDHEN and CDR2 SYDVKM. CDR3 protein: CASFLGIGQPQHF. Written as DNA, the CDR3 is TGTGCCAGCTTCCTGGGGATCGGTCAGCCCCAGCATTTT.

The V call is TRBV29-1, the J call TRBJ2-3; 14 bases line up with TRBD2. J gave up 1 base and V 3 bases, and 0 bases lay outside the gene matches. Germline CDR1 and CDR2: SQVTM and ANQGSEA. The CDR3 has 15 residues. DNA of the CDR3: TGCAGCGTTGAGGGACTAGCGGGAGGCACAGATACGCAGTATTTT. This sequence encodes CSVEGLAGGTDTQYF.

V is TRBV29-1 and J is TRBJ1-3; perhaps TRBD1 as D (6 bases). Trimming removed 8 bases at V and 0 bases at J, with 14 bases between. This CDR3 spans 14 amino acids. The V gene's germline CDR1 is SQVTM and CDR2 ANQGSEA. This CDR3 reads CSILGGDSGNTIYF. In DNA, the CDR3 is TGCAGCATATTAGGGGGAGACTCTGGAAACACCATATATTTT. The variable domain in full, with the rest retrieved from reference TRBV29-1 and TRBJ1-3, is SAVISQKPSRDICQRGTSLTIQCQVDSQVTMMFWYRQQPGQSLTLIATANQGSEATYESGFVIDKFPISRPNLTFSTLTVSNMSPEDSSIYLCSILGGDSGNTIYFGEGSWLTVV.

The chain has TRBV5-4 and TRBJ1-2, with 7 bases fitting TRBD1. CDR1 SGHNT and CDR2 YYREEE come from the germline V gene (reference sequence). Trimming took 4 bases from V and 7 from J; bases not matched to a gene: 16. The CDR3 consists of 16 residues. The CDR3 sequence is CASSPGTDLTVGGYTF. The CDR3 DNA follows: TGTGCCAGCAGCCCGGGGACAGATCTGACCGTGGGTGGCTACACCTTC.

The chain combines TRBV20-1 with TRBJ2-3; 9 bases are shared with TRBD2. V was clipped by 0 bases and J by 0 bases; unmatched bases: 7. Looked up from germline, CDR1 is DFQATT and CDR2 is SNEGSKA (reference sequence). The CDR3 runs to 17 residues. The CDR3 here is CSARDLFTSGSTDTQYF. The CDR3 coding sequence is TGCAGTGCTAGAGATCTATTTACTAGCGGGAGCACAGATACGCAGTATTTT.

This chain joins TRBV18 and TRBJ2-1; D possibly matches TRBD1 or TRBD2 (6 bases each). The germline gives CDR1 KGHSH, CDR2 LQKENI. The V gene lost 0 bases and the J gene lost 9 bases, with 15 bases spanning the gap. The CDR3 totals 15 residues. The CDR3 reads CASSPPPRGRGEQFF. CDR3 DNA sequence: TGTGCCAGCTCACCACCGCCCCGGGGGCGAGGTGAGCAGTTCTTC.

The rearrangement joins TRBV6-2 or TRBV6-3 to TRBJ2-7; 8 bases are a match to TRBD2. The CDR3 sequence is 12 residues long. CDR1 and CDR2 from the germline V gene are MNHEY and SVGEGT. The ends lost 11 bases at V and 4 bases at J; junction bases unmatched: 7. The CDR3 nucleotides read TGTGCCGCCGCGGCTAGCGGGTACGAGCAGTACGTC. Its translation is CAAAASGYEQYV.

V is TRBV5-6 and J is TRBJ2-5; 11 positions match TRBD1. The CDR3 spans 15 residues. Germline trimming cut 4 bases from V and 4 bases from J; bases unmatched to any gene: 6. From germline, CDR1 is SGHDT and CDR2 YYEEEE. Here the CDR3 DNA reads TGTGCCAGCAGCCTCACCGGGACAGGGGGAGAGACCCAGTACTTC. It specifies CASSLTGTGGETQYF.

This chain uses TRBV6-6 with TRBJ1-3; 7 bases are shared with TRBD1. V was clipped by 6 bases and J by 1 base; unmatched bases: 6. The germline V gene encodes CDR1 MNHNY and CDR2 SVGAGI (reference sequence). The CDR3 is 15 amino acids. CDR3 in amino acids: CASRPTGESGNTIYF. Here the CDR3 DNA reads TGTGCCAGCAGACCTACAGGGGAGTCTGGAAACACCATATATTTT.